This T cell receptor beta chain was identified in a study of blood T cells in healthy people across ages (dated by TCRdb to about 2015). Regarding the complete study: In model experiments, template switching captured roughly one uniquely barcoded TCR beta cDNA molecule for every two T cells. For two donors (one aged 18 to 29 and one aged 80 or older), the study analyzed two additional independent replicas of 1 million unique cDNA reads from the same blood draw. The study measured age-related changes in TCR beta repertoire diversity using deep sequencing normalized with unique cDNA molecular identifiers. To avoid experimental bias, donors of different ages were spread randomly across the sequencing lanes. Four age groups were formed from the donors: young (average roughly 16 years), middle-aged (just under 40), aged (over 55) and long-lived (approximately 80). What the study reported, not specific to this receptor: The long-lived group showed more naive CD4+ T cells, fewer expanded clones and increased TCR diversity than the aged group, suggesting age selection. The CMV infection status of donors was not known, potentially confounding age-related changes in expanded clonotypes. Observed TCR beta diversity per million T cells fell roughly linearly with age, and a significant reduction was already apparent by age around 36. Because profiling used bulk unsorted PBMCs, naive and antigen-experienced compartments could not be compared conclusively. The percentage of naive T cells measured by flow cytometry correlated strongly with observed TCR beta diversity. Estimates of total diversity based on one million sequenced T cells were considered lower bounds and underestimates.

In the case of this clonotype: Its cognate antigen has yet to be identified. Nothing much larger sits one base from this clone, and base qualities are not available.

The 40 or so donors, aged 6 to 90 years, were systemically healthy Caucasian individuals from Russia. Roughly 9 milliliters of peripheral blood were drawn from each donor into EDTA-treated Vacutainer tubes. Ficoll-Paque density-gradient centrifugation was used to isolate PBMCs, with at least 6.5 million obtained per sample. Trizol reagent was used to extract total RNA from PBMCs, with at least 5.5 micrograms per sample. For every donor, flow cytometry on a PBMC aliquot measured the percentage of naive CD45RAhigh/CD27high T cells. Libraries came from 5' RACE. The sequencer was an Illumina HiSeq 2500. A second PCR of about 7 to 12 cycles was run with a J-beta primer mix and a sample-barcoded 5' primer. A template-switch 5' adaptor carrying 12 random nucleotides introduced a unique molecular identifier onto each TCR beta cDNA molecule. At least 2.5 million CDR3-containing paired-end reads were obtained from each sample. All of the RNA was converted into first-strand cDNA using the Mint cDNA synthesis kit, with a TRBC-specific oligonucleotide serving as the primer. Following uracil-DNA glycosylase treatment, a first 18-cycle PCR with universal primers M1SS and BC2_uni_R was performed on all cDNA. As for how the authors treated the data: For normalization, 1 million high-quality reads, each with a distinct molecular identifier, were randomly selected from each sample. Reads sharing molecular identifiers were discarded rather than binned into consensus sequences. MiTCR, set to a Q25 quality threshold and the strictest error-elimination algorithm, was used for CDR3 identification, clonotype clustering and error correction. A nonparametric unseen species model using Euler transformation provided a lower-bound estimate of total TCR beta diversity. TCRdb cleaned the public reads at Q25 with fastp, built clones with MiXCR and kept in-frame beta chains. A single entry per CDR3 protein holds the most common genes and DNA from its merged rows. TCRdb's processing, not the study's, gives the V and J calls here. In this sample the table shows some 780,000 distinct CDR3 sequences, about 61% of which occur a single time. Together, the top ten hold around 25% of the sample.

CDR1 and CDR2 (LGHDT, YNNKEL) derive from the germline V gene (reference sequence). Cut back by 2 bases and 12 bases, the V and J ends lie 14 bases apart. The CDR3 starts with the cysteine, ends with the phenylalanine, and has 13 residues. Left in the record is the CDR3 DNA by itself, 39 bases read in frame from the first base. The sample was blood. This sequence originates from a man between 35 and 55 years old in good health. The chain couples TRBV3-1 to TRBJ2-1; no confident D gene assignment can be made. The nucleotide sequence reads TGTGCCAGCAGCCAAAATGGGAAGGCGACGCAGTTCTTC. Translation gives CASSQNGKATQFF.